Presented here are 7 T cell receptor beta chains from one specimen sequenced in a study of T-cell reconstitution after alpha-beta-depleted transplantation in children. TCRbeta library preparation incorporated unique molecular identifiers. TCRdb reprocessed the PCR reads via MiXCR and lists one record per CDR3 protein. The data contain around 300,000 distinct CDR3 sequences, around 10% of them singletons. This sample comprised peripheral blood, obtained 180 days after TCRalphabeta/CD19-depleted stem cell transplant. All receptors derive from a male patient aged 2 to 10 who had a stem cell transplant for chronic granulomatous disease, so the T cells may come from the graft donor.

Comments on this clonotype: A much larger clone differs from this one at a single base, so this may be a read error. The J gene is TRBJ1-5, the V gene TRBV20-1; D remains ambiguous. The J call is doubtful: the DNA matches TRBJ2-3 better. Germline V lookup: CDR1 DFQATT, CDR2 SNEGSKA (reference sequence). The CDR3 loop spans 13 amino acids. The CDR3 spells CSASADSNQPQYF. CDR3 DNA: TGCAGTGCTAGTGCAGATAGCAATCAGCCCCAGTATTTT.

This clonotype was counted at least ten times. The rearrangement uses TRBV12-3 or TRBV12-4 and TRBJ2-7, with TRBD2 identical over 12 bases. The junction had 6 bases not matched to a gene; V was cut back by 3 bases and J by 0 bases. CDR3 length: 17 residues. CDR3 sequence: CASSFRTSGTSSYEQYF. The CDR3 nucleotides are TGTGCCAGCAGTTTCCGGACTAGCGGGACGAGCTCCTACGAGCAGTACTTC.

This clonotype was counted at least ten times. The chain joins TRBV30 to TRBJ2-5; tentative D call: TRBD2 (5 bases). This CDR3 has 18 amino acids. Germline V gives CDR1 GTSNPN, CDR2 SVGIG (reference sequence). Trimming removed 1 base at V and 7 bases at J, with 28 bases between. The CDR3 DNA is TGTGCCTGGAGTGCCTCCCGGTGGGTAGGGCACCGGGATGGGACCCAGTACTTC. Its translation is CAWSASRWVGHRDGTQYF.

This clonotype was seen ten or more times. The genes are TRBV20-1 and TRBJ2-1; TRBD1 or TRBD2 may be the D gene (5 bases each). The germline gives CDR1 DFQATT, CDR2 SNEGSKA (reference sequence). This CDR3 contains 16 residues. Trimming took 0 bases from V and 4 from J, leaving 16 bases between them. CDR3 region: CSARDTRDLYYNEQFF. The CDR3 DNA reads TGCAGTGCTAGAGATACGAGGGACCTATATTACAATGAGCAGTTCTTC.

This clonotype was seen ten or more times. The chain recombines TRBV7-6 with TRBJ2-3; D remains ambiguous. The V and J ends lost 1 base and 2 bases respectively, with 13 bases between them. Germline V CDR1 and CDR2: SGHVS, FNYEAQ. This CDR3 is 16 amino acids long. CDR3 in amino acids: CASSLGAAFATDTQYF. In DNA form, the CDR3 reads TGTGCCAGCAGCTTAGGCGCGGCCTTTGCCACAGATACGCAGTATTTT.

V usage is TRBV5-1 and J usage is TRBJ2-7; 8 bases align to TRBD2. The length of the CDR3 is 15 residues. Germline V gene sequence: CDR1 SGHRS, CDR2 YFSETQ. V shed 4 bases and J 6 bases; nucleotides not matched to a gene: 12. CDR3 nucleotides: TGCGCCAGCAGCCGACCCGGGACTAGGCTCTCCGAGCAGTACTTC. Translation gives CASSRPGTRLSEQYF.

This rearrangement joins TRBV20-1 to TRBJ1-5; 7 positions agree with TRBD1. The CDR3 contains 13 residues. V shed 6 bases and J 7 bases; nucleotides not matched to a gene: 9. Per germline, CDR1 DFQATT and CDR2 SNEGSKA (reference sequence). The CDR3 nucleotides are TGCAGTGCGGCCCGACAGGGATCGCAGCCCCAGCATTTT. It encodes CSAARQGSQPQHF.